This TCR beta chain was found in a study of blood T cell repertoires in COVID-19. About the study: Sites in the United States, Italy and Spain provided acute and convalescent COVID-19 samples.

Per the study methods: Counts of nucleated cells, estimated from reference gene primer amplification, were obtained. The table came from immunoSEQ multiplex PCR; TCRdb's copy has only in-frame clones and leaves some out. The DNA gave D and trimming, while V, J and clone size come from that table. The sample has about 140,000 clones; about 87% are singletons. CDR1 is SGHDT and CDR2 is YYEEEE in the germline V gene. This CDR3 is 17 amino acids long. V gave up 0 bases and J gave up 3 bases, with 16 bases separating them. This clonotype was sampled from a man aged 45-60 years with active COVID-19. Input material: peripheral blood. The rearrangement joins TRBV5-6 to TRBJ1-3; D remains ambiguous. CDR3 region: CASSLEVGSGYGNTIYF. The CDR3 coding sequence is TGTGCCAGCAGCTTGGAAGTCGGCAGCGGATATGGAAACACCATATATTTT.